These 27 T cell receptor beta chains were sequenced from one sample in a study of quantifying T cell responses using KT2 cells. Study-wide background: cDNA was made from DNase-treated RNA using alpha and beta constant primers.

Each cDNA got a UMI-containing oligo ligated at its 3' end. First-round PCR used about 4 cycles and beta primers RC1.1 and RC1.2 covering TRBC1 and TRBC2. One entry per CDR3 protein results from TCRdb running MiXCR on the UMI-ligation and nested PCR reads. This table has 39,000 or so distinct CDR3 sequences, approximately 17% appearing once. The sample consisted of PBMCs spiked with cells of the T cell clone KT2. The receptors come from a human donor.

The V gene is TRBV24-1, the J gene TRBJ2-3; D possibly corresponds to TRBD2 (6 bases). Per germline, CDR1 KGHDR and CDR2 SFDVKD. The V end lost 1 base, the J end lost 2 bases, and 15 bases lay between the germline ends. This CDR3 spans 17 amino acids. CDR3 in amino acids: CATSDFSSGTYTDTQYF. CDR3 nucleotides: TGTGCCACCAGTGATTTCTCCTCCGGGACTTACACAGATACGCAGTATTTT.

This rearrangement joins TRBV7-2 to TRBJ2-1; tentatively, D is TRBD1 (6 bases). The CDR3 is 13 amino acids. The germline V and J ends were trimmed by 5 bases and 2 bases, with 7 bases remaining between them. Germline V gene data show CDR1 as SGHTA and CDR2 as FQGNSA. CDR3 sequence reads: CASSGQTYNEQFF. As DNA, the CDR3 is TGTGCCAGCAGCGGACAGACCTACAATGAGCAGTTCTTC.

This clonotype appeared many times. This chain joins TRBV7-6 and TRBJ2-2, with 7 bases fitting TRBD1. Trimming took 5 bases from V and 0 from J; bases not matched to a gene: 3. CDR1 SGHVS and CDR2 FNYEAQ come from the germline V gene. There are 15 residues in the CDR3. The CDR3: CASSRGTANTGELFF. The CDR3 DNA reads as TGTGCCAGCAGCCGTGGGACAGCGAACACCGGGGAGCTGTTTTTT.

J is TRBJ2-5 and V is TRBV5-6, with D perhaps being TRBD1 or TRBD2 (5 bases each). Germline V gene sequence: CDR1 SGHDT, CDR2 YYEEEE. V lost 4 bases and J lost 5, with 18 bases in between. The CDR3 is 15 residues long. The CDR3 loop is CASSNPGPALETQYF. CDR3 bases: TGTGCCAGCAGCAACCCGGGACCCGCTCTTGAGACCCAGTACTTC.

This rearrangement joins TRBV20-1 to TRBJ2-3, with 10 bases lining up with TRBD2. CDR1 is DFQATT and CDR2 is SNEGSKA in the germline V gene (reference sequence). V gave up 3 bases and J gave up 1 base; unmatched junction bases: 1. CDR3 length equals 14 residues. The CDR3 nucleotides read TGCAGTGCTAGGAGCGGGGGGGGCACAGATACGCAGTATTTT. Translating it yields CSARSGGGTDTQYF.

The chain employs TRBV3-1 and TRBJ2-2; perhaps TRBD2 as D (6 bases). V was shortened by 0 bases and J by 0 bases, with 17 bases between the two germline ends. This CDR3 contains 19 residues. Germline CDR1 LGHDT, CDR2 YNNKEL (reference sequence). In nucleotides, the CDR3 is TGTGCCAGCAGCCAAGAATTAGCGCGGGATAACCCGAACACCGGGGAGCTGTTTTTT. It encodes CASSQELARDNPNTGELFF.

This chain joins TRBV15 and TRBJ2-1; no clear D gene. There are 16 residues in the CDR3. V was clipped by 1 base and J by 0 bases, with 10 bases between them. Germline CDR1 and CDR2: LNHNV and YYDKDF (reference sequence). The CDR3 nucleotides read TGTGCCACCAGCAGAGTACTACCTAGCTCCTACAATGAGCAGTTCTTC. The encoded protein is CATSRVLPSSYNEQFF.

The chain joins TRBV12-3 or TRBV12-4 to TRBJ2-7, with 7 bases identical to TRBD1. Trimming removed 5 bases from V and 1 base from J; junction bases left unmatched: 5. The CDR3 totals 14 residues. The CDR3 sequence is CASSARQGSYEQYF. The CDR3, as DNA: TGTGCCAGCAGTGCCCGACAGGGTTCCTACGAGCAGTACTTC.

The CDR3: CASTPVWGRETQYF. In nucleotides, the CDR3 is TGTGCCAGCACCCCCGTGTGGGGTCGGGAGACCCAGTACTTC. The chain recombines TRBV7-8 with TRBJ2-5; no clear D gene. The CDR3 sequence is 14 residues long. V dropped 7 bases and J dropped 5 bases, with 17 bases sitting between them. CDR1 is SGHVS and CDR2 is FQNEAQ in the germline V gene.

This clonotype was recorded a few times. The gene calls are TRBV14 and TRBJ2-7; D unresolved. The CDR3 has 12 residues. V was pared by 1 base and J by 7 bases, with 8 bases between. Germline values: CDR1 SGHDN, CDR2 FVKESK. The CDR3 DNA reads as TGTGCCAGCAGCCAAGTAGGGTATGAGCAGTACTTC. This translates into CASSQVGYEQYF.

This clonotype was found a few times. The V and J genes are TRBV6-2 or TRBV6-3 and TRBJ2-1, with 10 nucleotides matching TRBD2. The CDR3 loop spans 16 amino acids. Germline CDR1 reads MNHEY; CDR2 reads SVGEGT. Trimming at V came to 7 bases and at J to 5 bases, leaving 11 bases not matched to a gene. The CDR3 nucleotides are TGTGCCAGCATTGAAGCGGGGGGGGCCGTCGACAATGAGCAGTTCTTC. Its protein product is CASIEAGGAVDNEQFF.

The chain recombines TRBV29-1 with TRBJ2-7; possible D gene TRBD2, 5 bases. Trimming removed 6 bases at V and 6 bases at J, with 18 bases between. The CDR3 loop spans 13 amino acids. Germline CDR1 reads SQVTM; CDR2 reads ANQGSEA. The CDR3 sequence is CSVRTEAVREQYF. The CDR3 bases are TGCAGCGTCAGGACGGAGGCCGTCCGCGAGCAGTACTTC.

The gene calls are TRBV28 and TRBJ2-5, with a tentative D call TRBD2 (6 bases). CDR3 length equals 11 residues. Germline CDR1 is MDHEN and CDR2 is SYDVKM. Trimming stripped 10 bases from V and 5 bases from J, with 11 bases between. The CDR3 bases are TGTGCCACCGGGAGCGGCGAGACCCAGTACTTC. Encoded protein: CATGSGETQYF.

This clonotype was detected ten times or more. CDR3 nucleotide sequence: TGTGCCAGCAGCCCAGTACTAGCAGGAGGCGAGACCCAGTACTTC. Protein: CASSPVLAGGETQYF. The rearrangement uses TRBV11-2 and TRBJ2-5; weak D call: TRBD2 (6 bases). Looked up from germline, CDR1 is SGHAT and CDR2 is FQNNGV. The CDR3 is 15 amino acids. With 5 bases removed from V and 5 bases from J, the gap between germline ends came to 18 bases.

The rearrangement joins TRBV6-6 to TRBJ1-2, with D maybe TRBD1 (5 bases). Germline values: CDR1 MNHNY, CDR2 SVGAGI (reference sequence). V was cut by 2 bases and J by 3 bases, with 10 bases left in between. CDR3 size: 14 residues. CDR3 in amino acids: CASSYPDTHYGYTF. Written as DNA, the CDR3 is TGTGCCAGCAGTTACCCGGACACACACTATGGCTACACCTTC.

In this sample, this clonotype turned up a few times. The chain couples TRBV27 to TRBJ2-7, with D tentatively TRBD1 (6 bases). From germline, CDR1 is MNHEY and CDR2 SMNVEV (reference sequence). CDR3 size: 15 residues. Trimming cost V 0 bases and J 9 bases, with 18 bases left between them. CDR3 sequence reads: CASSLSRGSLEGQYF. As DNA, the CDR3 is TGTGCCAGCAGTTTATCGAGGGGGAGCCTAGAGGGGCAGTACTTC.

The sample holds many counts of this clonotype. The gene calls are TRBV19 and TRBJ2-1; D gene ambiguous. Germline CDR1 LNHDA, CDR2 SQIVND (reference sequence). V was cut by 6 bases and J by 1 base, with 7 bases left in between. The CDR3 covers 13 residues. CDR3 loop: CASRGRSYNEQFF. Here the CDR3 DNA reads TGTGCCAGTAGAGGCCGGTCCTACAATGAGCAGTTCTTC. Supplemented by reference TRBV19 and TRBJ2-1, the full variable domain reads DGGITQSPKYLFRKEGQNVTLSCEQNLNHDAMYWYRQDPGQGLRLIYYSQIVNDFQKGDIAEGYSVSREKKESFPLTVTSAQKNPTAFYLCASRGRSYNEQFFGPGTRLTVL.

This chain joins TRBV5-6 and TRBJ2-7, with D possibly called TRBD1 or TRBD2 (5 bases each). The ends were cut back, 1 base at V and 4 bases at J, with 21 bases in the middle. CDR3 size: 17 residues. CDR1 and CDR2 from the germline V gene are SGHDT and YYEEEE. The CDR3 DNA is TGTGCCAGCAGCTTGTTTGCCGGGGCGATTAGTGTATACGAGCAGTACTTC. It is translated as CASSLFAGAISVYEQYF.

CDR3: CASSDRGATEAFF. The CDR3 DNA sequence: TGTGCCAGTAGCGACAGGGGGGCCACTGAAGCTTTCTTT. The genes are TRBV19 and TRBJ1-1; TRBD1 aligns across 9 bases. The germline CDR1 and CDR2 sequences are LNHDA and SQIVND (reference sequence). With 6 bases clipped from V and 4 bases from J, the junction kept 3 bases outside the gene matches. The CDR3 loop spans 13 amino acids. The full variable domain, completed using reference TRBV19 and TRBJ1-1, is DGGITQSPKYLFRKEGQNVTLSCEQNLNHDAMYWYRQDPGQGLRLIYYSQIVNDFQKGDIAEGYSVSREKKESFPLTVTSAQKNPTAFYLCASSDRGATEAFFGQGTRLTVV.

A few counts support this clonotype. The chain employs TRBV12-3 or TRBV12-4 and TRBJ2-7; D may be TRBD1 (5 bases). This CDR3 contains 15 residues. The germline V and J ends were trimmed by 2 bases and 1 base, with 12 bases remaining between them. CDR3 nucleotide sequence: TGTGCCAGCAGTTTAACCCAGGGCGGTTCCTACGAGCAGTACTTC. It is translated as CASSLTQGGSYEQYF.

The rearrangement links TRBV12-3 or TRBV12-4 to TRBJ2-3; D call uncertain. Trimming cost V 3 bases and J 4 bases, with 8 bases left between them. The CDR3 loop spans 13 amino acids. This chain's CDR3 is CASSFTMADTQYF. DNA for the CDR3: TGTGCCAGCAGTTTTACTATGGCAGATACGCAGTATTTT.

The chain employs TRBV12-5 and TRBJ2-3; 10 bases align to TRBD2. The ends lost 2 bases at V and 2 bases at J; junction bases unmatched: 4. Germline V gene lookup returns CDR1 LGHNT and CDR2 FRNRAP. The CDR3 has 16 amino acids. The CDR3 region has the DNA TGTGCTAGTGGTTTGACTAGCGGGATTTCCACAGATACGCAGTATTTT. Translating gives CASGLTSGISTDTQYF.

This sequence joins TRBV6-5 and TRBJ2-1; no reliable D call. The germline V gene has CDR1 MNHEY and CDR2 SVGAGI. The length of the CDR3 is 12 residues. Trimming took off 10 bases at V and 5 bases at J, with 12 bases between the two ends. CDR3 sequence reads: CATFSVDNEQFF. CDR3 nucleotide sequence: TGTGCCACGTTTTCAGTGGACAATGAGCAGTTCTTC.

The rearrangement uses TRBV13 and TRBJ2-3; 12 bases are shared with TRBD2. The length of the CDR3 is 16 residues. The germline CDR1 and CDR2 sequences are PRHDT and FYEKMQ (reference sequence). V was pared by 3 bases and J by 6 bases, with 7 bases of the junction left unmatched. The CDR3 DNA reads TGTGCCAGCAGCTTCCGGACTAGCGGGGCGCAGGATACGCAGTATTTT. The encoded protein is CASSFRTSGAQDTQYF.

There are many counts of this clonotype. The rearrangement joins TRBV7-2 to TRBJ1-1, with 7 bases matching TRBD1. J lost 4 bases, V lost 2 bases, and 13 bases had no gene match. Germline V CDR1 and CDR2: SGHTA, FQGNSA. This CDR3 comprises 17 residues. CDR3 nucleotide sequence: TGTGCCAGCAGCTTATCCGACAGACCCTACAGGGGCACTGAAGCTTTCTTT. Translating gives CASSLSDRPYRGTEAFF.

The chain joins TRBV7-6 to TRBJ2-1; 7 bases are a match to TRBD1. The CDR3 length is 14 residues. CDR1 and CDR2 from the germline V gene are SGHVS and FNYEAQ. V dropped 0 bases and J dropped 7; count of bases not matched to a gene: 3. As DNA, the CDR3 is TGTGCCAGCAGCTTAGCGTCACAGGGGAATGAGCAGTTCTTC. It specifies CASSLASQGNEQFF.

This clonotype was seen only a few times. The chain recombines TRBV20-1 with TRBJ2-7; 7 nucleotides line up with TRBD2. V lost 6 bases to trimming and J lost 2 bases; unmatched junction nucleotides: 13. This CDR3 spans 15 amino acids. Looked up from germline, CDR1 is DFQATT and CDR2 is SNEGSKA (reference sequence). As DNA, the CDR3 is TGCAGTGCCCCCCCGGGGCGGGAGACCCCCTACGAGCAGTACTTC. Translating it yields CSAPPGRETPYEQYF.